The sequence of this T cell receptor (beta chain) was determined in a study of blood T cells in healthy people across ages. Study-wide context: Through template switching, about one barcoded beta molecule was captured per two T cells, as measured in model experiments.

There are 17 residues in the CDR3. In germline, CDR1 is DFQATT, CDR2 SNEGSKA (reference sequence). Trimming cost V 3 bases and J 6 bases; bases outside gene matches: 19. Study conclusions and caveats: Higher naive T cell percentage went strongly together with higher TCR beta diversity.

A J-beta primer mix and a sample-barcoded 5' primer were used in a second PCR of roughly 7 to 12 cycles. Unique molecular identifiers of 12 random nucleotides labeled each cDNA. From each sample, at least 2.5 million paired-end reads containing CDR3 were obtained. TCRdb reprocessed the 5' RACE reads with MiXCR, giving one entry per CDR3 protein. Of roughly 700,000 distinct CDR3 sequences listed, 49% were seen once; the top ten hold roughly a third. This clonotype was recorded at least ten times. The antigen remains undetermined. The sequenced material came from blood. The chain recombines TRBV20-1 with TRBJ2-7; 8 bases map to TRBD2. This sequence was found in an older woman in good health. The CDR3 DNA is TGCAGTGCTAGTACCCCGCAGTTTAGCGGGGCTCTTGGCGAGCAGTACTTC. Translation: CSASTPQFSGALGEQYF.